These 17 T cell receptor beta chains were sequenced from one sample in a study of PD-1 blockade in classical Hodgkin lymphoma. Profiled with immunoSEQ multiplex PCR; TCRdb holds only in-frame clones, not every one. The top ten hold about 10% of the sample, which has about 94,000 clones, 80% to 90% seen once. Brentuximab vedotin exposure varied among the patients, all of whom had relapsed after autologous stem cell transplantation. This material consisted of peripheral blood mononuclear cells (PBMCs), taken before the second cycle of nivolumab. The receptor source for this set is a human donor with classical Hodgkin lymphoma.

This clone was seen just once. The chain has TRBV19 and TRBJ2-3; D possibly corresponds to TRBD2 (6 bases). CDR1 and CDR2 from the germline V gene are LNHDA and SQIVND (reference sequence). V shed 5 bases and J shed 3 bases, with 18 bases lying between them. There are 16 residues in the CDR3. CDR3 sequence (DNA): TGTGCCAGTAGTGCGGGACGCAAGCGTGGGACAGATACGCAGTATTTT. Translated, it gives CASSAGRKRGTDTQYF.

The chain has TRBV2 and TRBJ1-1; D remains unclear. V was cut by 6 bases and J by 1 base, with 12 bases left in between. Germline CDR1 is SNHLY and CDR2 is FYNNEI. The CDR3 spans 14 residues. The CDR3 DNA is TGTGCCAGCAGAATCCCAAACGGGAACACTGAAGCTTTCTTT. The encoded protein is CASRIPNGNTEAFF. The full variable domain, in which reference TRBV2 and TRBJ1-1 provide the parts outside the CDR3, is EPEVTQTPSHQVTQMGQEVILRCVPISNHLYFYWYRQILGQKVEFLVSFYNNEISEKSEIFDDQFSVERPDGSNFTLKIRSTKLEDSAMYFCASRIPNGNTEAFFGQGTRLTVV.

This chain joins TRBV28 and TRBJ2-7; TRBD1 matches 8 bases. CDR3 size: 12 residues. CDR1 and CDR2 from the germline V gene are MDHEN and SYDVKM. After removal of 11 bases from V and 6 bases from J, the junction contained 9 bases not matched to a gene. The DNA of the CDR3 is TGTGCCTGCGGGACAGGTGTTGGCGAGCAGTACTTC. Its protein is CACGTGVGEQYF.

The V and J genes are TRBV4-1 and TRBJ1-5; no firm D call. In germline, CDR1 is MGHRA, CDR2 YSYEKL. The V end lost 0 bases, the J end lost 0 bases, and 12 bases lay between the germline ends. The length of the CDR3 is 17 residues. The CDR3 region has the DNA TGCGCCAGCAGCCAAGAAACTTCAGTCAATAGCAATCAGCCCCAGCATTTT. As protein: CASSQETSVNSNQPQHF.

The chain employs TRBV18 and TRBJ1-6; TRBD1 matches 10 bases. The germline V gene encodes CDR1 KGHSH and CDR2 LQKENI. V trimming: 3 bases; J trimming: 8 bases; junction bases outside the gene matches: 4. The CDR3 contains 15 residues. CDR3: CASSPRDRGDSPLHF. Written as DNA, the CDR3 is TGTGCCAGCTCACCCCGGGACAGGGGTGATTCACCCCTCCACTTT.

This clone came up a few times. The genes are TRBV14 and TRBJ2-1, with 8 nucleotides matching TRBD2. The V gene's germline CDR1 is SGHDN and CDR2 FVKESK. The length of the CDR3 is 15 residues. V was clipped by 4 bases and J by 7 bases; unmatched bases: 9. For the CDR3, the DNA is TGTGCCAGCAGCCCCCTGTCGGGAGGGCTAAATGAGCAGTTCTTC. Its protein product is CASSPLSGGLNEQFF.

CDR3 coding DNA: TGTGCCAGCAGCTCAACCCCGGGACTAGCGGGAGATACGCAGTATTTT. Its translation is CASSSTPGLAGDTQYF. The V and J genes are TRBV5-4 and TRBJ2-3; 12 nucleotides match TRBD2. After removal of 3 bases from V and 5 bases from J, the junction contained 7 bases not matched to a gene. CDR1 is SGHNT and CDR2 is YYREEE in the germline V gene (reference sequence). The CDR3 totals 16 residues.

J is TRBJ1-1 and V is TRBV11-2; D not certain. Germline loops: CDR1 SGHAT, CDR2 FQNNGV. The CDR3 has 13 residues. V lost 6 bases and J lost 6, with 14 bases in between. The CDR3 sequence is CASRFIKEAEAFF. CDR3 bases: TGTGCCAGCAGATTCATCAAGGAGGCTGAAGCTTTCTTT.

V gene TRBV28 combines with J gene TRBJ1-1; D is perhaps TRBD1 (5 bases). CDR1 and CDR2 (germline): MDHEN, SYDVKM. V was cut by 5 bases and J by 0 bases, with 10 bases left in between. This CDR3 comprises 14 residues. The CDR3: CASSAGKMNTEAFF. CDR3 nucleotide sequence: TGTGCCAGCAGTGCAGGGAAGATGAACACTGAAGCTTTCTTT.

A single count supports this clone. CDR3: CASTPNPDSLQYF. CDR3 DNA: TGTGCCAGCACCCCTAATCCCGACAGTCTGCAGTACTTC. V and J are TRBV6-5 and TRBJ2-7; D might be TRBD1 (5 bases). CDR3 length equals 13 residues. Trimming removed 7 bases from V and 9 bases from J, with 19 bases in between. Germline lookup yields CDR1 MNHEY and CDR2 SVGAGI.

This chain joins TRBV7-8 and TRBJ1-1; 10 bases match TRBD1. The germline V gene has CDR1 SGHVS and CDR2 FQNEAQ. Losses at the gene ends were 3 bases for V and 11 bases for J; bases not matched to a gene: 6. The CDR3 consists of 13 residues. CDR3 in DNA: TGTGCCAGCAGCTTTGGTGGACAGGGGGTGGCTTTCTTT. It encodes CASSFGGQGVAFF. The full variable domain, its missing parts supplied by reference TRBV7-8 and TRBJ1-1, is GAGVSQSPRYKVAKRGQDVALRCDPISGHVSLFWYQQALGQGPEFLTYFQNEAQLDKSGLPSDRFFAERPEGSVSTLKIQRTQQEDSAVYLCASSFGGQGVAFFGQGTRLTVV.

In this sample, this clone turned up a few times. The V call is TRBV6-5, the J call TRBJ1-2; no firm D call. Per the germline V gene, CDR1 is MNHEY and CDR2 is SVGAGI. The CDR3 spans 14 residues. V gave up 6 bases and J gave up 3 bases, with 14 bases separating them. The CDR3 loop is CASRGRNSYYGYTF. Written as DNA, the CDR3 is TGTGCCAGCAGAGGACGGAATTCGTACTATGGCTACACCTTC.

V is TRBV4-1 and J is TRBJ2-7, with D possibly being TRBD2 (6 bases). The CDR3 extends over 16 amino acids. Between the trimmed V and J ends, which lost 0 bases and 5 bases, there was a span of 17 bases. Germline V gives CDR1 MGHRA, CDR2 YSYEKL. The chain's CDR3 is CASSQDPGTGSHEQYF. The CDR3 DNA reads as TGCGCCAGCAGCCAAGACCCCGGGACTGGGAGCCACGAGCAGTACTTC.

This chain joins TRBV10-1 and TRBJ2-3; D might be TRBD1 or TRBD2, each matching 5 bases. The V end lost 0 bases, the J end lost 1 base, and 11 bases lay between the germline ends. The CDR3 has 16 residues. CDR1 and CDR2 from the germline V gene are WNHNN and SYGVQD (reference sequence). This chain's CDR3 is CASSESWDAGTDTQYF. The CDR3 DNA is TGCGCCAGCAGTGAGTCGTGGGACGCAGGCACAGATACGCAGTATTTT.

V gene TRBV7-9 combines with J gene TRBJ2-3; D gene unclear. Trimming shortened V by 5 bases and J by 2 bases, and 11 bases separated the two germline ends. From germline, CDR1 is SEHNR and CDR2 FQNEAQ (reference sequence). The CDR3 loop spans 14 amino acids. CDR3 DNA: TGTGCCAGCAGCCCACCCCGCCCCACAGATACGCAGTATTTT. It encodes CASSPPRPTDTQYF. The variable domain in full, completed from reference TRBV7-9 and TRBJ2-3, reads DTGVSQNPRHKITKRGQNVTFRCDPISEHNRLYWYRQTLGQGPEFLTYFQNEAQLEKSRLLSDRFSAERPKGSFSTLEIQRTEQGDSAMYLCASSPPRPTDTQYFGPGTRLTVL.

The CDR3 here is CASSLGSGSSGNTIYF. The CDR3 DNA is TGTGCCAGCAGCTTAGGATCCGGGTCCTCTGGAAACACCATATATTTT. The chain uses TRBV7-2 and TRBJ1-3; D is ambiguous. CDR3 size: 16 residues. From germline, CDR1 is SGHTA and CDR2 FQGNSA. The V end was cut by 1 base, the J end by 0 bases, with 10 bases between.

The gene calls are TRBV4-1 and TRBJ2-3; D gene ambiguous. The CDR3 runs 13 residues. V was cut by 5 bases and J by 0 bases, with 6 bases left in between. The germline V gene encodes CDR1 MGHRA and CDR2 YSYEKL. The CDR3 nucleotides read TGCGCCAGCAGCTGGGTTAGCACAGATACGCAGTATTTT. The encoded protein is CASSWVSTDTQYF.